The 21 T cell receptor beta chains listed next were all sequenced from one sample in a study of T cells in Graves' hyperthyroidism and ophthalmopathy. Researchers amplified the TCR beta CDR3 regions from RNA transcripts. Using the HTBI primer set, a first-round RT-PCR was run on the TCR CDR3. Each CDR3 protein gets one entry after TCRdb re-called the multiplex PCR reads with MiXCR. This sample carries 640,000 or so distinct CDR3 sequences, 14% of them seen once, and the ten largest clones take around 7%. Sequencing used blood. The origin of the receptors is a woman under 30 with Graves' ophthalmopathy.

The sample holds many counts of this clonotype. The rearrangement links TRBV11-2 to TRBJ2-3; 14 bases line up with TRBD2. Germline V gene lookup returns CDR1 SGHAT and CDR2 FQNNGV. This CDR3 has 16 residues. With 3 bases clipped from V and 4 bases from J, the junction kept 3 bases outside the gene matches. CDR3 sequence: CASSFQTSGRADTQYF. In nucleotides, the CDR3 is TGTGCCAGCAGCTTCCAGACTAGCGGGAGGGCAGATACGCAGTATTTT.

Ten or more counts support this clonotype. In nucleotides, the CDR3 is TGTGCCAGCAGCACCAAGACAGTTTTCCGCACAGATACGCAGTATTTT. It codes for CASSTKTVFRTDTQYF. V usage is TRBV7-9 and J usage is TRBJ2-3, with D maybe TRBD1 (5 bases). CDR3 size: 16 residues. V was shortened by 5 bases and J by 1 base, with 16 bases between the two germline ends. Germline V gene sequence: CDR1 SEHNR, CDR2 FQNEAQ (reference sequence).

This clonotype was counted at least ten times. The J gene is TRBJ1-1, the V gene TRBV6-1, with no clear D. This CDR3 has 14 amino acids. Between the trimmed V and J ends, which lost 0 bases and 5 bases, there was a span of 10 bases. The germline gives CDR1 MNHNS, CDR2 SASEGT. CDR3 in amino acids: CASSEARRPTEAFF. CDR3 nucleotides: TGTGCCAGCAGTGAAGCGCGCAGGCCTACTGAAGCTTTCTTT.

The sample holds many counts of this clonotype. The chain joins TRBV30 to TRBJ2-3; D not resolved. Trimming shortened V by 4 bases and J by 4 bases, and 9 bases separated the two germline ends. The CDR3 extends over 12 amino acids. Per germline, CDR1 GTSNPN and CDR2 SVGIG (reference sequence). DNA for the CDR3: TGTGCCTGGAATTCAGGTGCAGATACGCAGTATTTT. Its translation is CAWNSGADTQYF.

A few counts support this clonotype. The chain employs TRBV7-8 and TRBJ2-3; 12 nucleotides match TRBD2. The V gene's germline CDR1 is SGHVS and CDR2 FQNEAQ. This CDR3 has 17 amino acids. With 8 bases clipped from V and 5 bases from J, the junction kept 14 bases outside the gene matches. DNA for the CDR3: TGTGCCAGCTCACCCACTAGACTAGCGGGAGTACAAGATACGCAGTATTTT. Translating it yields CASSPTRLAGVQDTQYF.

In this sample, this clonotype turned up many times. The genes are TRBV11-1 and TRBJ2-1, with a possible D match to TRBD2 (6 bases). The CDR3 extends over 17 amino acids. Looked up from germline, CDR1 is SGHAT and CDR2 is FQDESV (reference sequence). V lost 1 base and J lost 10, with 23 bases in between. This CDR3 reads CASSLEGPGAKHGEQFF. As DNA, the CDR3 is TGTGCCAGCAGCTTAGAGGGACCGGGAGCCAAGCATGGGGAGCAGTTCTTC.

The chain couples TRBV30 to TRBJ1-2, with D perhaps TRBD1 (5 bases). The CDR3 loop spans 16 amino acids. Trimming removed 4 bases at V and 4 bases at J, with 22 bases between. The germline V gene has CDR1 GTSNPN and CDR2 SVGIG (reference sequence). The chain's CDR3 is CAWTPPQGRVGYGYTF. Written as DNA, the CDR3 is TGTGCCTGGACCCCGCCCCAGGGCAGGGTGGGCTATGGCTACACCTTC. The entire variable domain, with the rest obtained from reference TRBV30 and TRBJ1-2, is as follows: SQTIHQWPATLVQPVGSPLSLECTVEGTSNPNLYWYRQAAGRGLQLLFYSVGIGQISSEVPQNLSASRPQDRQFILSSKKLLLSDSGFYLCAWTPPQGRVGYGYTFGSGTRLTVV.

The V call is TRBV10-3, the J call TRBJ1-3; D gene unclear. Looked up from germline, CDR1 is ENHRY and CDR2 is SYGVKD. The V gene lost 4 bases and the J gene lost 1 base, with 5 bases spanning the gap. The length of the CDR3 is 13 residues. DNA for the CDR3: TGTGCCATCAGTGGAGGGTCTGGAAACACCATATATTTT. Translating it yields CAISGGSGNTIYF.

The rearrangement joins TRBV5-1 to TRBJ2-7; D unclear. The CDR3 is made up of 12 amino acids. The germline V gene encodes CDR1 SGHRS and CDR2 YFSETQ. Trimming removed 4 bases at V and 3 bases at J, with 8 bases between. The CDR3 reads CASSGSYYEQYF. As DNA, the CDR3 is TGCGCCAGCAGCGGGTCCTACTACGAGCAGTACTTC.

To note about this clonotype: A much larger clone is a single base away; this may be a read error. The rearrangement uses TRBV2 and TRBJ2-2; D not certain. Germline lookup yields CDR1 SNHLY and CDR2 FYNNEI. The length of the CDR3 is 15 residues. The CDR3 is CASETTKKNTVELFF. In DNA form, the CDR3 reads TGTGCCAGCGAAACAACTAAAAAGAACACCGTGGAGCTGTTTTTT. Filled out from reference TRBV2 and TRBJ2-2, the complete variable domain reads EPEVTQTPSHQVTQMGQEVILRCVPISNHLYFYWYRQILGQKVEFLVSFYNNEISEKSEIFDDQFSVERPDGSNFTLKIRSTKLEDSAMYFCASETTKKNTVELFFGEGSRLTVL.

The chain uses TRBV6-5 and TRBJ1-1; D gene uncertain. Trimming removed 0 bases from V and 5 bases from J, with 10 bases in between. Germline values: CDR1 MNHEY, CDR2 SVGAGI. The CDR3 sequence is 14 residues long. The DNA of the CDR3 is TGTGCCAGCAGTTACTCAAAAGCGGGAACTGAAGCTTTCTTT. Translating gives CASSYSKAGTEAFF.

The chain joins TRBV7-8 to TRBJ2-5; 11 bases are shared with TRBD2. Trimming cost V 4 bases and J 5 bases; bases outside gene matches: 9. Germline CDR1 SGHVS, CDR2 FQNEAQ. The CDR3 totals 16 residues. The chain's CDR3 is CASSSLAGGLVETQYF. The CDR3 nucleotides are TGTGCCAGCAGCTCTTTAGCGGGAGGGCTTGTTGAGACCCAGTACTTC.

This sequence joins TRBV6-1 and TRBJ1-5; TRBD1 might be the D (5 bases). CDR1 and CDR2 (germline): MNHNS, SASEGT. CDR3 length: 15 amino acids. V dropped 1 base and J dropped 0 bases, with 7 bases sitting between them. The CDR3 loop is CASSEGQFSNQPQHF. CDR3 in DNA: TGTGCCAGCAGTGAAGGACAGTTTAGCAATCAGCCCCAGCATTTT.

The gene calls are TRBV19 and TRBJ2-6; 8 bases align to TRBD1. Germline lookup yields CDR1 LNHDA and CDR2 SQIVND (reference sequence). The CDR3 loop spans 18 amino acids. Trimming at V came to 4 bases and at J to 0 bases, leaving 8 bases not matched to a gene. Written as DNA, the CDR3 is TGTGCCAGTAGTACAACCGACAGGGGAGCCTCTGGGGCCAACGTCCTGACTTTC. Its translation: CASSTTDRGASGANVLTF.

The gene calls are TRBV2 and TRBJ2-1; TRBD2 matches 8 bases. Germline CDR1 SNHLY, CDR2 FYNNEI. This CDR3 has 14 residues. J was trimmed by 9 bases and V by 4 bases; bases with no gene match: 8. CDR3 sequence (DNA): TGTGCCAGCAGTGGGACTAGCTTTCTGGGTGAGCAGTTCTTC. This sequence encodes CASSGTSFLGEQFF.

This clonotype was recorded many times. The V and J genes are TRBV11-2 and TRBJ2-7; D perhaps matches TRBD1 (6 bases). The V end lost 2 bases, the J end lost 7 bases, and 15 bases lay between the germline ends. This CDR3 contains 14 residues. The germline V gene encodes CDR1 SGHAT and CDR2 FQNNGV. In DNA form, the CDR3 reads TGTGCCAGCAGCTTACAGGGGTCGGTGGGAGAGCAGTACTTC. Translated, it gives CASSLQGSVGEQYF.

The chain carries TRBV9 and TRBJ2-4; a possible D gene is TRBD2 (7 bases). The germline gives CDR1 SGDLS, CDR2 YYNGEE. V lost 0 bases, J lost 9 bases, and 13 bases lay in between. There are 14 residues in the CDR3. CDR3 amino acids: CASSVVGGAGIQYF. The CDR3 bases are TGTGCCAGCAGCGTAGTGGGGGGGGCTGGCATTCAGTACTTC.

Many counts were recorded for this clonotype. The rearrangement links TRBV11-3 to TRBJ2-1; 8 bases line up with TRBD2. CDR3 length: 18 amino acids. Germline assignment: CDR1 SGHNT and CDR2 YENEEA. Trimming removed 6 bases from V and 1 base from J; junction bases left unmatched: 14. As DNA, the CDR3 is TGTGCCAGCAGGCCGTACCGGGAGGGAAGAGAATCCTACAATGAGCAGTTCTTC. It codes for CASRPYREGRESYNEQFF.

This clonotype was counted many times. The V call is TRBV3-1, the J call TRBJ2-3; 7 nucleotides align to TRBD2. The CDR3 is 13 amino acids. Germline V lookup: CDR1 LGHDT, CDR2 YNNKEL (reference sequence). Germline trimming cut 4 bases from V and 6 bases from J; bases unmatched to any gene: 4. As DNA, the CDR3 is TGTGCCAGCAGCCTTGGACTAGTGGATACGCAGTATTTT. This codes for CASSLGLVDTQYF.

J is TRBJ1-1 and V is TRBV19, with a possible D match to TRBD1 (5 bases). This CDR3 spans 12 amino acids. The germline V gene encodes CDR1 LNHDA and CDR2 SQIVND (reference sequence). The V gene lost 10 bases and the J gene lost 4 bases, with 13 bases spanning the gap. CDR3 DNA: TGTGCCATTCGAGGGGTCGGCACTGAAGCTTTCTTT. This sequence encodes CAIRGVGTEAFF.

The CDR3 reads CSVSKADYRYEQYF. Written as DNA, the CDR3 is TGCAGCGTCTCCAAGGCGGATTATCGGTACGAGCAGTACTTC. The rearrangement links TRBV29-1 to TRBJ2-7; no clear D gene. Germline CDR1 and CDR2: SQVTM and ANQGSEA. Trimming removed 6 bases from V and 4 bases from J, with 19 bases in between. The CDR3 loop spans 14 amino acids.